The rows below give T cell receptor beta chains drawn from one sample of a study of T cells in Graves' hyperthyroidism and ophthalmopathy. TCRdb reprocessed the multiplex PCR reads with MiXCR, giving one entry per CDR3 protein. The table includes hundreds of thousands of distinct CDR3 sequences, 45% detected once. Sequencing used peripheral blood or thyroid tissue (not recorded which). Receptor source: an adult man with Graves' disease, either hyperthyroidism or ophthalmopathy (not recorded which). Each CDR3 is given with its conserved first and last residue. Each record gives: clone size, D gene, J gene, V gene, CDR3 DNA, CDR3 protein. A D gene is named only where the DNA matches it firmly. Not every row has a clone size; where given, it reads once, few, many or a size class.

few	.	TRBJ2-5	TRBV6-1	TGTGCCAGCAGTGAGGGGATACCACGAGGGGAGACCCAGTACTTC	CASSEGIPRGETQYF
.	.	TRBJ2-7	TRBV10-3	TGTGCCAGCAGTCCCTCTCAGGGGCCCCGCGAGCAGTACTTC	CASSPSQGPREQYF
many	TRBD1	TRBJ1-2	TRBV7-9	TGTGCCAGCAGCGAACAGGGGGAGTATGGCTACACCTTC	CASSEQGEYGYTF
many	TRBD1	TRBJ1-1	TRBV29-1	TGCAGCGTGAGGACAGGGGGCACTGAAGCTTTCTTT	CSVRTGGTEAFF
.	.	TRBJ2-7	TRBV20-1	TGCAGTGCTAGAGGCGGCGGGACAGCCTACGAGCAGTACTTC	CSARGGGTAYEQYF
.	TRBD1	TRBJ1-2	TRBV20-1	TGCAGTGCTAGAGACACAGGGGGTGGGTATGGCTACACCTTC	CSARDTGGGYGYTF
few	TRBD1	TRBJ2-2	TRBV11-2	TGTGCCAGCAGCCGTCGGGACAGCTACACCGGGGAGCTGTTTTTT	CASSRRDSYTGELFF
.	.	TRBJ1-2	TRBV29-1	TGCAGCTTATCCCAATACTATGGCTACACCTTC	CSLSQYYGYTF
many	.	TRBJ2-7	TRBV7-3	TGTGCCAGCAGTCCGGACACGTTCTACGAGCAGTACTTC	CASSPDTFYEQYF
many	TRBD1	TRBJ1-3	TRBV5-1	TGCGCCAGCAGCTCGGGACAGGGAAGTGGAAACACCATATATTTT	CASSSGQGSGNTIYF
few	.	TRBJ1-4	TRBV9	TGTGCCAGCAGCCAACGACGAGGGAGGCAGGAAAAACTGTTTTTT	CASSQRRGRQEKLFF
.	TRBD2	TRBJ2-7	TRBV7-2	TGCGCCAGCAGCCAAGCCCTAACTAGCGGGAGTGCCTACGAGCAGTACTTC	CASSQALTSGSAYEQYF
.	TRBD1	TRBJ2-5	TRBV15	TGTGCCACCAGCAGAGGTAGACAGGGGGCGCGGTACTTC	CATSRGRQGARYF
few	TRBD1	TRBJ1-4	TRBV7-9	TGTGCCAGCAGCTCCCGGGACAGTTATGAAAAACTGTTTTTT	CASSSRDSYEKLFF
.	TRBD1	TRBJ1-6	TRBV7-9	TGTGCCAGCAGCTTAAGTCAGGGGGCTGTAGGTGGTAATTCACCCCTCCACTTT	CASSLSQGAVGGNSPLHF
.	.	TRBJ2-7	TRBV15	TGTGCCACCAGCAGCGGGCCTCTCTCCTACGAGCAGTACTTC	CATSSGPLSYEQYF
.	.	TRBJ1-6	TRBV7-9	TGTGCCAGCAGCTTAGGCCAGGTCGCACAGACCCTCCACTTT	CASSLGQVAQTLHF
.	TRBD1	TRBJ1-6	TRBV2	TGTGCCAGCATGCAGGGGGCTGGATCACCCCTCCACTTT	CASMQGAGSPLHF
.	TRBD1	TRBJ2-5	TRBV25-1	TGTGCCAGCAGTGAATGGAGGACAGGGGTGGTGACCCAGTACTTC	CASSEWRTGVVTQYF
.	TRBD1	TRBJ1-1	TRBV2	TGTGCCAGCAGTGATTTCCAGACAGGGCCGAACACTGAAGCTTTCTTT	CASSDFQTGPNTEAFF
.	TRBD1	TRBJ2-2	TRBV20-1	TGCAGTGCGAGACAGGGGGCAGTCACCGGGGAGCTGTTTTTT	CSARQGAVTGELFF
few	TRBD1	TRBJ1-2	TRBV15	TGTGCCACCAGCAAAACAGGGGGGACTACCTATGGCTACACCTTC	CATSKTGGTTYGYTF
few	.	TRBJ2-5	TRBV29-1	TGCAGCGTTGTAGGGGTCAGGGGAACGTACCAAGAGACCCAGTACTTC	CSVVGVRGTYQETQYF
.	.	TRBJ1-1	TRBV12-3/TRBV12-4	TGTGCCAGCAGTTACCTAAACAGGGCTATCATGAACACTGAAGCTTTCTTT	CASSYLNRAIMNTEAFF
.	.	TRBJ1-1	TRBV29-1	TGCAGCGTTGAAGGGGACGAGACACCCCGCGAGGCTTTCTTT	CSVEGDETPREAFF
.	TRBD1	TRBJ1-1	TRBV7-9	TGTGCCAGCAGCAAGCCGGGACAGATGGACACTGAAGCTTTCTTT	CASSKPGQMDTEAFF
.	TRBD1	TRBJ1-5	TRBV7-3	TGTGCCAGCAGCCCTGGGACAGGGGGCTGGAGCAATCAGCCCCAGCATTTT	CASSPGTGGWSNQPQHF
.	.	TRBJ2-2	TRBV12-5	TGTGCTAGTGGGGGAGCCGGGGAGCTGTTTTTT	CASGGAGELFF
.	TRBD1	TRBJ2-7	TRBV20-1	TGCAGTGCTAGAGACCTGGACAGGGCCAACTCCTACGAGCAGTACTTC	CSARDLDRANSYEQYF
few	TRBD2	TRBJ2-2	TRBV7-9	TGTGCCAGCAGCTTGCTTCGCGGGAGGGTTTACACCGGGGAGCTGTTTTTT	CASSLLRGRVYTGELFF
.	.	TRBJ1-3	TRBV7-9	TGTGCCAGCAGCTTGGCCCCAGGAGGAAACACCATATATTTT	CASSLAPGGNTIYF
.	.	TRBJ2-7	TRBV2	TGTGCCAGCAGTTACGGTTCGGGGCAGGGGTACGAGCAGTACTTC	CASSYGSGQGYEQYF
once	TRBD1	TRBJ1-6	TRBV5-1	TGCACCAGCAGAGACGGGACAGGGCTTTCACCCCTCCACTTT	CTSRDGTGLSPLHF
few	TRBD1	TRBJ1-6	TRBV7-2	TGTGCCAGCAGTTTGGTGAGACAGGGGGGCTCACCCCTCCACTTT	CASSLVRQGGSPLHF
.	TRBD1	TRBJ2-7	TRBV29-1	TGCAGCGTTGGGACAGGGAACTCCGAGCAGTACTTC	CSVGTGNSEQYF
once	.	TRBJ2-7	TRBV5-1	TGCGCCAGCAGCTTGGGTTTGGCAGAGCACTATTACGAGCAGTACTTC	CASSLGLAEHYYEQYF
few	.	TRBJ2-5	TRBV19	TGTGCCAGTAGTCCACAAGGGATCCAAGAGACCCAGTACTTC	CASSPQGIQETQYF
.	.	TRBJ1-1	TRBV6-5	TGTGCCAGCAGTTATGGTGAAAAGGCGAACACTGAAGCTTTCTTT	CASSYGEKANTEAFF
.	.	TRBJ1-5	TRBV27	TGTGCCAGCAGTTTAGACGGCGTTGGCAATCAGCCCCAGCATTTT	CASSLDGVGNQPQHF
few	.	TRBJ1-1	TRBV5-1	TGCGCCAGCAGCGCATACAGGGACACTGAAGCTTTCTTT	CASSAYRDTEAFF
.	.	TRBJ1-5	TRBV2	TGTGCCAGCTCACCGTCGACATTGGAGCCCCAGCATTTT	CASSPSTLEPQHF
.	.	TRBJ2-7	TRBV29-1	TGCAGCGTTGGGCCCGGGGCCAGGGACTCCTATGATACCTACGAGCAGTACTTC	CSVGPGARDSYDTYEQYF
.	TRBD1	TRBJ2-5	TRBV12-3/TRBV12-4	TGTGCCAGCAGCCGCGACAGGGAGACGGGAGAGACCCAGTACTTC	CASSRDRETGETQYF
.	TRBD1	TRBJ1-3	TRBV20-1	TGCAGTGCTGGACAGGATGGGATTGGAAACACCATATATTTT	CSAGQDGIGNTIYF
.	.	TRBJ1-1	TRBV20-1	TGCAGTGCTAGCGTGAGACCGAACACTGAAGCTTTCTTT	CSASVRPNTEAFF
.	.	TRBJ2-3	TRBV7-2	TGTGCCAGCAGGGAGGGGGCGGGCGGCGGGTACTCTAGCACAGATACGCAGTATTTT	CASREGAGGGYSSTDTQYF
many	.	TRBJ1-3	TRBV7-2	TGTGCCAGCACATGGTCCCCCTCCGGAAACACCATATATTTT	CASTWSPSGNTIYF
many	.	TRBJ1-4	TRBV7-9	TGTGCCAGCAGCCCTACAGGGCCAACTAATGAAAAACTGTTTTTT	CASSPTGPTNEKLFF
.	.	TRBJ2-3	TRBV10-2	TGCGCCAGCAGTGAGTCGTACGGTGGGGATACGCAGTATTTT	CASSESYGGDTQYF
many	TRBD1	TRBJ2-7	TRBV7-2	TGTGCCAGCAGCTCGACAGGGGTAGGGTCCGAGCAGTACTTC	CASSSTGVGSEQYF
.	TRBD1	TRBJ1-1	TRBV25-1	TGTGCCAGCAGCCTGGGGACAGTCCTGATAATCACTGAAGCTTTCTTT	CASSLGTVLIITEAFF
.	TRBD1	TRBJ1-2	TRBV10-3	TGTGCCAGCAGTGATCTACAGGGGGCCGGTGGCTACACCTTC	CASSDLQGAGGYTF
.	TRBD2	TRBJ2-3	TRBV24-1	TGTGCCACCAGTAAACCAGCGGGGGGACGCTATACGCAGTATTTT	CATSKPAGGRYTQYF
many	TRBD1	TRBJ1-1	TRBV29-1	TGCAGCGTGAGGGACAGGGGGAACACTGAAGCTTTCTTT	CSVRDRGNTEAFF